Listed here is a single T cell receptor beta chain. Within Nashville, Tennessee resided all donors, each a Caucasian adult. Germline V gene sequence: CDR1 SQVTM, CDR2 ANQGSEA. The CDR3 has 13 amino acids. Between the trimmed V and J ends, which lost 5 bases and 4 bases, there was a span of 12 bases. The source of the sample is a study of shared clonotypes between healthy human individuals. Whole-study context: Three CD4 naive, three CD4 memory, two CD8 naive and one CD8 memory plate were used per donor.

Assay used: immunoSEQ multiplex PCR; TCRdb lists only in-frame clones, some missing. The table shows about 710,000 clones, with 73% occurring only once. The sequenced material came from memory CD4+ T cells sorted from blood. Sample subset: CD45RA-negative fraction. This TCR was sampled from a woman aged 25 to 39 in good health. The chain combines TRBV29-1 with TRBJ1-3; D not resolved. This CDR3 is CSVTQEPGNTIYF. CDR3 nucleotide sequence: TGCAGCGTTACCCAGGAGCCCGGAAACACCATATATTTT.